The sequence of this T cell receptor (beta chain) was determined in a study of control samples from healthy donors and cancer patients. V gave up 3 bases and J gave up 5 bases, with 14 bases separating them. Germline V gives CDR1 ENHRY, CDR2 SYGVKD. The CDR3 runs to 15 residues. Clones were sequenced by immunoSEQ multiplex PCR, and TCRdb holds only the in-frame ones, with some missing. Of about 250,000 clones in the sample, over 75% are singletons; the top ten hold 13%. The TCR comes from a woman aged 55-70 years with lung cancer. The chain links TRBV10-3 to TRBJ2-1; perhaps D is TRBD1 or TRBD2 (6 bases each). Sequencing was performed on PBMCs. The CDR3 spells CAISDGGGGNNEQFF. Here the CDR3 DNA reads TGTGCCATCAGTGATGGAGGAGGGGGAAACAATGAGCAGTTCTTC.